The rows below give T cell receptor beta chains drawn from one sample of a study of Ad26.COV2.S vaccination and SARS-CoV-2 variants. Profiling relied on immunoSEQ multiplex PCR, and the TCRdb table lists in-frame clones only, not all of them. The sample carries around 310,000 clones, 90% recorded once. The material was peripheral blood, obtained in a trial of Ad26.COV2.S vaccine versus placebo. These receptors came from a person aged 18 to 65 who received the Ad26.COV2.S COVID-19 vaccine or a placebo. The conserved cysteine and the conserved F or W are not part of the CDR3 here. The order of the fields is J gene, V gene, CDR3 protein.

J: TRBJ1-2
V: TRBV27
CDR3: ASSLRQGGYGYT

J: TRBJ2-1
V: TRBV9
CDR3: ASSVTGDSYNEQF

J: TRBJ1-2
V: TRBV19
CDR3: ASSIGGTGGYNGYT

J: TRBJ1-5
V: TRBV5-6
CDR3: ASSLGTGDYSNQPQH

J: TRBJ2-1
V: TRBV6-2/TRBV6-3
CDR3: ASSTGTGRYNEQF

J: TRBJ2-7
V: TRBV6-5
CDR3: ASSYTKRGNYEQY

J: TRBJ1-1
V: TRBV18
CDR3: ASSRDQGMNTEAF

J: TRBJ1-1
V: TRBV7-9
CDR3: ASTTFRDTEAF

J: TRBJ1-1
V: TRBV6-2/TRBV6-3
CDR3: ASSSPSRITEAF

J: TRBJ1-5
V: TRBV4-2
CDR3: ASSQDPSRQPNQPQH